The 6 T cell receptor beta chains listed next were all sequenced from one sample in a study of T cells in Graves' hyperthyroidism and ophthalmopathy. Using RNA transcripts as the source, TCR beta CDR3 regions were amplified. During a first-round RT-PCR of the TCR CDR3, the HTBI primer set was used. TCRdb re-analysed the multiplex PCR reads in MiXCR, keeping a single row per CDR3 protein. The table lists 190,000 or so distinct CDR3 sequences, about 17% of them singletons. Sequenced material: blood. These receptors came from a man aged 35-49 years with Graves' hyperthyroidism.

A few counts support this clonotype. This chain uses TRBV5-4 with TRBJ2-5; 7 positions agree with TRBD2. J gave up 5 bases and V 4 bases, and 11 bases lay outside the gene matches. The CDR3 has 15 residues. The germline V gene encodes CDR1 SGHNT and CDR2 YYREEE (reference sequence). The CDR3 sequence: CASSLPTSSQETQYF. For the CDR3, the DNA is TGTGCCAGCAGCCTGCCGACTAGCTCACAGGAGACCCAGTACTTC.

This clonotype was found many times. The rearrangement uses TRBV27 and TRBJ1-1; D gene ambiguous. The CDR3 extends over 15 amino acids. The V end lost 5 bases, the J end lost 4 bases, and 17 bases lay between the germline ends. Germline CDR1 and CDR2: MNHEY and SMNVEV (reference sequence). The CDR3 bases are TGTGCCAGCAGTCCCTCGGAAGGGCAGCTCACTGAAGCTTTCTTT. Its protein product is CASSPSEGQLTEAFF.

This clonotype showed up just a few times. This chain links TRBV4-3 with TRBJ1-5; 10 nucleotides align to TRBD1. The CDR3 runs to 16 residues. With 1 base clipped from V and 5 bases from J, the junction kept 5 bases outside the gene matches. CDR1 and CDR2 (germline): LGHNA, YSLEER. CDR3 sequence: CASSQGTGGRYQPQHF. The DNA of the CDR3 is TGCGCCAGCAGCCAAGGGACAGGGGGGAGGTATCAGCCCCAGCATTTT.

This clonotype was observed a few times. The chain couples TRBV6-4 to TRBJ2-7; the match to TRBD2 covers 12 bases. Germline values: CDR1 MRHNA, CDR2 SNTAGT. Trimming at V came to 7 bases and at J to 6 bases, leaving 4 bases not matched to a gene. The CDR3 is 13 amino acids. CDR3 DNA: TGTGCCAGCAAAAGGACTAGCGGGGCCGAGCAGTACTTC. The encoded protein is CASKRTSGAEQYF.

The J gene is TRBJ1-5, the V gene TRBV20-1, with a weak D call TRBD1 (6 bases). CDR1 is DFQATT, CDR2 SNEGSKA, per germline (reference sequence). V lost 7 bases and J 0 bases, leaving 19 bases between the germline ends. The CDR3 has 16 amino acids. CDR3 in DNA: TGCAGTGTACCGGCACAGGGCCTAAATAGCAATCAGCCCCAGCATTTT. This gives the protein CSVPAQGLNSNQPQHF.

Remarks on this clonotype: Since a much larger clone is just one base distant, this may be a read error. The V and J genes are TRBV19 and TRBJ1-1; 7 bases map to TRBD1. V shed 10 bases and J 6 bases; nucleotides not matched to a gene: 14. Per germline, CDR1 LNHDA and CDR2 SQIVND (reference sequence). The CDR3 has 14 amino acids. This chain's CDR3 is CANMRQGVGAEAFF. DNA for the CDR3: TGTGCCAATATGAGACAGGGAGTGGGAGCTGAAGCTTTCTTT.